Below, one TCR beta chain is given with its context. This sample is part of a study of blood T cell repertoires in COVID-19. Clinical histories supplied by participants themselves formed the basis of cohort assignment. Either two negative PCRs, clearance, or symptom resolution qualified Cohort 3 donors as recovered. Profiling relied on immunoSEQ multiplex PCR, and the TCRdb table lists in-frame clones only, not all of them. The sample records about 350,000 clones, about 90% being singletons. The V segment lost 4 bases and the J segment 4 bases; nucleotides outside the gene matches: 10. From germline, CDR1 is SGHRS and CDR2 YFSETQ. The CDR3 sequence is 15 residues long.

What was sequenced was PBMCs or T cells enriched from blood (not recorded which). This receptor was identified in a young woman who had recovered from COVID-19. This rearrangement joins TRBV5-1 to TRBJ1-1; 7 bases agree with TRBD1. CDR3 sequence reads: CASSGGTASGTEAFF. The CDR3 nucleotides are TGCGCCAGCAGCGGGGGGACAGCGTCGGGCACTGAAGCTTTCTTT.